The clone carrying this T cell receptor (beta chain) was counted many times. The record originates from a study of blood T cell repertoires in COVID-19. Study at large: COVID-19 samples from acute and convalescent phases originated in the United States, Italy and Spain.

V was shortened by 3 bases and J by 1 base, with 13 bases between the two germline ends. The CDR3 covers 15 residues. Germline CDR1 reads SGDLS; CDR2 reads YYNGEE. In the study's own analysis: The authors estimated nucleated cell counts from reference gene primer amplification. Measured with immunoSEQ multiplex PCR; TCRdb has only the in-frame clones, and not every one. The D gene and trimming were derived from the DNA, and the V and J assignments and clone size from that table. The sample records about 200,000 clones, approximately 80% being singletons. This rearrangement joins TRBV9 to TRBJ1-1, with a weak D call TRBD1 (6 bases). This TCR derives from a woman aged 40 to 50 with acute COVID-19. The sequencing input was PBMCs or T cells enriched from blood (not recorded which). The CDR3 coding sequence is TGTGCCAGCAGCGAGGGGGTGGGTGCGAACACTGAAGCTTTCTTT. It translates to CASSEGVGANTEAFF.